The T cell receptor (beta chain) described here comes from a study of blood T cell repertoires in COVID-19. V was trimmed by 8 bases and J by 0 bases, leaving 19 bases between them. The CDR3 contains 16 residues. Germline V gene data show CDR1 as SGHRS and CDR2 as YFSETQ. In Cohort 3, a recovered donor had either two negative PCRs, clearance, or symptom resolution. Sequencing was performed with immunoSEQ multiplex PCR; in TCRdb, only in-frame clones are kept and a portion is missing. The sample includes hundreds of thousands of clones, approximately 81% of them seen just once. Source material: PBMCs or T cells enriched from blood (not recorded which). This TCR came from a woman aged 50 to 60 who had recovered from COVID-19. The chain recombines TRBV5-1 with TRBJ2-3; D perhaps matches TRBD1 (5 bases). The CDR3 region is CASSRFPGISTDTQYF. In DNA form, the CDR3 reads TGCGCCAGTTCCCGATTTCCAGGGATCAGCACAGATACGCAGTATTTT.